This T cell receptor beta chain derives from a study of blood T cell repertoires in COVID-19. About the study: Sources were T cells, B-cell-depleted T cells, or PBMCs; the material itself was cDNA or gDNA.

Trimming removed 5 bases from V and 6 bases from J, with 13 bases in between. The germline V gene encodes CDR1 SGHTA and CDR2 FQGNSA. The CDR3 contains 13 residues. This clone was found once. Authors' analysis steps: Amplification of reference gene primers provided the estimated nucleated cell counts. TCRdb's copy holds only in-frame clones and misses some; the assay was immunoSEQ multiplex PCR. V, J and clone size derive from that table, while D and trimming were established from the DNA sequence. Counted here are around 99,000 clones, around 90% occurring once; the ten biggest clones make up more than 4.5%.

This chain links TRBV7-2 with TRBJ1-2; D might be TRBD1 (5 bases). Sequenced sample: peripheral blood. The sequence came from a man aged 35-49 years with active or convalescent COVID-19. CDR3 residues: CASSPGLLDGYTF. The CDR3 DNA reads as TGTGCCAGCAGCCCGGGACTCCTAGATGGCTACACCTTC.